Below are 7 T cell receptor beta chains sequenced from a single sample in a study of blood T cell repertoires in COVID-19. Generated by immunoSEQ multiplex PCR, the TCRdb table keeps only in-frame clones and is missing some. Among a few hundred thousand clones, just under 90% were seen once, and the ten largest hold approximately 9.3%. Sample: PBMCs or T cells enriched from blood (not recorded which). Receptors were obtained from a woman aged 45-65 years who had recovered from COVID-19.

This clone appeared a single time. This sequence joins TRBV7-2 and TRBJ2-5; TRBD1 matches at 7 bases. The germline gives CDR1 SGHTA, CDR2 FQGNSA. Trimming at V came to 4 bases and at J to 4 bases, leaving 9 bases not matched to a gene. The CDR3 runs to 15 residues. This CDR3 is CASSWALTGSETQYF. In DNA form, the CDR3 reads TGTGCCAGCAGCTGGGCCTTGACAGGGTCAGAGACCCAGTACTTC.

This chain joins TRBV4-1 and TRBJ2-7, with 9 bases identical to TRBD1. The length of the CDR3 is 20 residues. Germline lookup yields CDR1 MGHRA and CDR2 YSYEKL. V dropped 3 bases and J dropped 6; count of bases not matched to a gene: 24. CDR3 sequence reads: CASSHQDLGDRVYVFSEQYF. DNA for the CDR3: TGCGCCAGCAGCCATCAAGACCTGGGGGACAGGGTGTATGTTTTCTCCGAGCAGTACTTC.

J is TRBJ1-5 and V is TRBV28; possible D gene TRBD1, 6 bases. With 0 bases removed from V and 4 bases from J, the gap between germline ends came to 19 bases. This CDR3 comprises 18 residues. Germline assignment: CDR1 MDHEN and CDR2 SYDVKM. The CDR3 bases are TGTGCCAGCAGTTTATGGGATCGCGACAGGCCTATGAATCAGCCCCAGCATTTT. It specifies CASSLWDRDRPMNQPQHF.

The gene calls are TRBV5-1 and TRBJ2-3, with 14 bases aligning to TRBD2. Trimming removed 4 bases from V and 6 bases from J; junction bases left unmatched: 10. Per the germline V gene, CDR1 is SGHRS and CDR2 is YFSETQ. The CDR3 spans 17 residues. CDR3 DNA: TGCGCCAGCAGCCCTGGACTAGCGGGGGGCCTCAGGGATACGCAGTATTTT. It specifies CASSPGLAGGLRDTQYF.

The chain carries TRBV7-2 and TRBJ1-6; weak D call: TRBD1 (6 bases). Germline CDR1 and CDR2: SGHTA and FQGNSA. The CDR3 spans 17 residues. V lost 5 bases, J lost 4 bases, and 18 bases lay in between. CDR3 in amino acids: CASSHDRNRPYNSPLHF. The CDR3, as DNA: TGTGCCAGCAGCCACGACAGGAATAGACCTTATAATTCACCCCTCCACTTT. Using reference TRBV7-2 and TRBJ1-6 for the parts outside the CDR3, the full variable domain is GAGVSQSPSNKVTEKGKDVELRCDPISGHTALYWYRQSLGQGLEFLIYFQGNSAPDKSGLPSDRFSAERTGGSVSTLTIQRTQQEDSAVYLCASSHDRNRPYNSPLHFGNGTRLTVT.

The V gene is TRBV19, the J gene TRBJ2-2; a weak D match, TRBD2 (5 bases). CDR3 length equals 13 residues. Germline CDR1 reads LNHDA; CDR2 reads SQIVND (reference sequence). Trimming left V 8 bases short and J 1 base short, with 8 bases between. CDR3 nucleotide sequence: TGTGCCAGTGTGGAGGTGAACACCGGGGAGCTGTTTTTT. It translates to CASVEVNTGELFF.

V is TRBV15 and J is TRBJ2-3, with a tentative D call TRBD2 (5 bases). This CDR3 contains 17 residues. Per germline, CDR1 LNHNV and CDR2 YYDKDF (reference sequence). The V end was cut by 0 bases, the J end by 3 bases, with 16 bases between. CDR3 nucleotides: TGTGCCACCAGCAGAGATCGGCTCGCGGGTCTTACAGATACGCAGTATTTT. Translation gives CATSRDRLAGLTDTQYF. Full variable domain (missing parts from reference TRBV15 and TRBJ2-3): DAMVIQNPRYQVTQFGKPVTLSCSQTLNHNVMYWYQQKSSQAPKLLFHYYDKDFNNEADTPDNFQSRRPNTSFCFLDIRSPGLGDTAMYLCATSRDRLAGLTDTQYFGPGTRLTVL.